The T cell receptor (beta chain) under discussion was sequenced for a study of OX40 agonist ivuxolimab in advanced cancers. Overall study context: Patients assigned to dose escalation were diagnosed with hepatocellular carcinoma, melanoma, renal cell or head and neck cancer.

The CDR3 runs 14 residues. Assay: immunoSEQ multiplex PCR; the TCRdb copy retains only in-frame clones and omits some. Of 65,000 to 80,000 clones in the sample, approximately 88% are singletons; the top ten hold 2% to 2.5%. Peripheral blood came from all dose cohorts at three timepoints. The gene calls are TRBV21-1 and TRBJ2-7; the D call in the table, TRBD1, was not verified against the DNA. TRBV21-1 is recorded as a pseudogene. The clonotype was recovered from an adult with an advanced solid tumor such as melanoma, head and neck, liver or kidney cancer. The sample consisted of CD4+ or CD8+ T cells sorted from blood, taken in a trial of the OX40 agonist ivuxolimab. CDR3 bases: TGTGCCAGCAGCGCCCAAAGGGACATTTATGAGCAGTACTTC. This encodes CASSAQRDIYEQYF.